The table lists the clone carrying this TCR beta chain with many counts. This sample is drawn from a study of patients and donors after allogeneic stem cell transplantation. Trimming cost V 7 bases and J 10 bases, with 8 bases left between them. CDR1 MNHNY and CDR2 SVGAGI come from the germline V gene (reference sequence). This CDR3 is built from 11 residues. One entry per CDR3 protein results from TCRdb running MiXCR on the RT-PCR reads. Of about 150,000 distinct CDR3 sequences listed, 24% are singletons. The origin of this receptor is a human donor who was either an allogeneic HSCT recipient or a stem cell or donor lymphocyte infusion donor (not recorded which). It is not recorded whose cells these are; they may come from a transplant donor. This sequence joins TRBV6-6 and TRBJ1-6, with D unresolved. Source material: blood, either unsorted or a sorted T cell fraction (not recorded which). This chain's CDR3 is CASTDWSPLHF. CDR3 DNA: TGTGCCAGCACCGACTGGTCACCCCTCCACTTT.